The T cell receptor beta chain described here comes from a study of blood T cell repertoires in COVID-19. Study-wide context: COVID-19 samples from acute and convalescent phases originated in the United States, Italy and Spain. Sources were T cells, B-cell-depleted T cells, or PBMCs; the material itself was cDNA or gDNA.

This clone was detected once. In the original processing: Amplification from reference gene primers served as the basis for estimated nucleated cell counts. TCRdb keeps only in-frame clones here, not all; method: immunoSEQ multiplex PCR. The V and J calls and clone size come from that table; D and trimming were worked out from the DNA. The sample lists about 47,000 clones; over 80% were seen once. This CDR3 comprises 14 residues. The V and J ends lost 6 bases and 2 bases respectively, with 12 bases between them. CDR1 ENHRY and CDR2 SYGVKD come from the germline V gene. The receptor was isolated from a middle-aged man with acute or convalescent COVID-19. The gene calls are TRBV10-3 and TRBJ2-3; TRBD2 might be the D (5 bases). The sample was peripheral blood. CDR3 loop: CAISDPGYTDTQYF. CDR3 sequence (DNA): TGTGCCATCAGCGATCCGGGGTACACAGATACGCAGTATTTT.